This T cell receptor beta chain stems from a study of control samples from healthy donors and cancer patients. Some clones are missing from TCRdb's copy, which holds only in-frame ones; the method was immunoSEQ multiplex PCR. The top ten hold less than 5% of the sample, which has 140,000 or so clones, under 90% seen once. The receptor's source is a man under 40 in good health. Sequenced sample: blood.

The CDR3 sequence: CASRSEGYSNQPQHF. The CDR3, as DNA: TGTGCCAGCAGATCCGAGGGATATAGCAATCAGCCCCAGCATTTT. This rearrangement joins TRBV6-6 to TRBJ1-5; no clear D. The CDR3 sequence is 15 residues long. The germline V and J ends were trimmed by 6 bases and 0 bases, with 12 bases remaining between them. CDR1 MNHNY and CDR2 SVGAGI come from the germline V gene (reference sequence).